The 16 T cell receptor beta chains presented below share a single source sample, sequenced in a study of shared clonotypes between healthy human individuals. Terminally differentiated effector memory CD45RA+ cells were excluded by CCR7 positive selection of CD45RO-negative cells. Produced via immunoSEQ multiplex PCR; TCRdb's table is partial and in-frame only. The sample consists of about 590,000 clones, less than 97% of them appearing once. The sample taken for sequencing was naive CD8+ T cells sorted from blood. Receptor source: a woman aged 25 to 39 in good health.

This rearrangement joins TRBV30 to TRBJ1-1; D is perhaps TRBD1 (5 bases). Germline V lookup: CDR1 GTSNPN, CDR2 SVGIG (reference sequence). CDR3 length equals 13 residues. V lost 2 bases and J 3 bases, leaving 10 bases between the germline ends. The CDR3 is CAWSPRGDTEAFF. DNA of the CDR3: TGTGCCTGGAGTCCAAGGGGAGACACTGAAGCTTTCTTT.

This sequence joins TRBV4-1 and TRBJ1-1; no clear D gene. Trimming left V 8 bases short and J 4 bases short, with 20 bases between. In germline, CDR1 is MGHRA, CDR2 YSYEKL. This CDR3 has 15 residues. CDR3 DNA sequence: TGCGCCAGCTCGGCAGACCCCGGTATAGGCACTGAAGCTTTCTTT. As protein: CASSADPGIGTEAFF.

V and J are TRBV28 and TRBJ2-5; weak D call: TRBD1 (6 bases). The J call may be mistaken, given a closer DNA end match to TRBJ2-7. This CDR3 is built from 16 residues. Looked up from germline, CDR1 is MDHEN and CDR2 is SYDVKM. In nucleotides, the CDR3 is TGTGCCAGCAGTCCATTGGACAGCACTATACTCTACGAGCAGTACTTC. This sequence encodes CASSPLDSTILYEQYF.

The rearrangement links TRBV30 to TRBJ1-5, with D possibly being TRBD1 (5 bases). With 7 bases removed from V and 8 bases from J, the gap between germline ends came to 21 bases. CDR1 and CDR2 (germline): GTSNPN, SVGIG (reference sequence). This CDR3 comprises 14 residues. The CDR3 DNA sequence: TGTGCCTCCACGGGAACTGGGGACTTAGAGCCCCAGCATTTT. Its translation: CASTGTGDLEPQHF. The full variable domain, rest sourced from reference TRBV30 and TRBJ1-5, is SQTIHQWPATLVQPVGSPLSLECTVEGTSNPNLYWYRQAAGRGLQLLFYSVGIGQISSEVPQNLSASRPQDRQFILSSKKLLLSDSGFYLCASTGTGDLEPQHFGDGTRLSIL.

V gene TRBV20-1 combines with J gene TRBJ1-1, with D unclear. With 3 bases removed from V and 7 bases from J, the gap between germline ends came to 6 bases. This CDR3 contains 10 residues. CDR1 and CDR2 from the germline V gene are DFQATT and SNEGSKA (reference sequence). The CDR3 DNA reads as TGCAGTGCTAGTGTCAGTGAAGCTTTCTTT. Amino acid sequence: CSASVSEAFF.

In its sample, this clone was seen once. J is TRBJ2-5 and V is TRBV7-9; TRBD2 agrees at 8 bases. The CDR3 length is 14 residues. In germline, CDR1 is SEHNR, CDR2 FQNEAQ (reference sequence). V trimming: 5 bases; J trimming: 3 bases; junction bases outside the gene matches: 5. CDR3 amino acids: CASSPPLAEETQYF. DNA for the CDR3: TGTGCCAGCAGCCCACCACTAGCGGAAGAGACCCAGTACTTC.

This clone appeared a single time. The J gene is TRBJ2-1, the V gene TRBV5-8; no clear D. V lost 2 bases, J lost 12 bases, and 6 bases lay in between. The CDR3 is 10 amino acids. Germline assignment: CDR1 SGHTS and CDR2 YDEGEE. DNA for the CDR3: TGTGCCAGCAGCTTAAGTCTGCAGTTCTTC. Its translation is CASSLSLQFF.

A note on this clone: This CDR3 is also generated by other DNA sequences in the sample. The rearrangement links TRBV28 to TRBJ1-1; unclear D gene. CDR1 is MDHEN and CDR2 is SYDVKM in the germline V gene. The CDR3 spans 14 residues. Trimming removed 6 bases from V and 1 base from J, with 12 bases in between. Here the CDR3 reads CASSPNRGNTEAFF. The CDR3 nucleotides are TGTGCCAGCAGCCCGAACCGGGGGAACACTGAAGCTTTCTTT.

The chain employs TRBV7-6 and TRBJ2-1, with D perhaps being TRBD1 or TRBD2 (6 bases each). The CDR3 extends over 15 amino acids. Per germline, CDR1 SGHVS and CDR2 FNYEAQ. The V gene lost 7 bases and the J gene lost 9 bases, with 22 bases spanning the gap. The CDR3 spells CASTAELGGGREQFF. In nucleotides, the CDR3 is TGTGCCAGCACGGCAGAACTGGGTGGGGGGCGTGAGCAGTTCTTC. Using reference TRBV7-6 and TRBJ2-1 for the parts outside the CDR3, the full variable domain is GAGVSQSPRYKVTKRGQDVALRCDPISGHVSLYWYRQALGQGPEFLTYFNYEAQQDKSGLPNDRFSAERPEGSISTLTIQRTEQRDSAMYRCASTAELGGGREQFFGPGTRLTVL.

The genes are TRBV10-3 and TRBJ2-1; 8 bases align to TRBD1. The germline V gene encodes CDR1 ENHRY and CDR2 SYGVKD. J gave up 4 bases and V 8 bases, and 4 bases lay outside the gene matches. CDR3 size: 13 residues. This CDR3 is CAIRDRRYNEQFF. The DNA of the CDR3 is TGTGCCATCCGGGACAGGCGGTACAATGAGCAGTTCTTC.

The chain links TRBV7-9 to TRBJ2-5; 7 bases fit TRBD1. J was trimmed by 5 bases and V by 5 bases; bases with no gene match: 5. The CDR3 length is 13 residues. Germline-derived CDR1 and CDR2 are SEHNR and FQNEAQ (reference sequence). CDR3 bases: TGTGCCAGCAGCACGGGACAGCGGGAGACCCAGTACTTC. Residues: CASSTGQRETQYF.

The chain combines TRBV5-8 with TRBJ1-1, with D perhaps matching TRBD1 (5 bases). Trimming took off 0 bases at V and 3 bases at J, with 9 bases between the two ends. This CDR3 contains 14 residues. Germline loops: CDR1 SGHTS, CDR2 YDEGEE. CDR3 sequence (DNA): TGTGCCAGCAGCTTGGAGAGGGGTGACACTGAAGCTTTCTTT. Protein: CASSLERGDTEAFF.

V gene TRBV28 combines with J gene TRBJ2-5; D gene unclear. The CDR3 contains 12 residues. Germline CDR1 reads MDHEN; CDR2 reads SYDVKM. Trimming took 10 bases from V and 5 from J, leaving 14 bases between them. This chain's CDR3 is CATSVFGETQYF. Here the CDR3 DNA reads TGTGCCACCTCCGTATTTGGGGAGACCCAGTACTTC. Full variable domain (missing parts from reference TRBV28 and TRBJ2-5): DVKVTQSSRYLVKRTGEKVFLECVQDMDHENMFWYRQDPGLGLRLIYFSYDVKMKEKGDIPEGYSVSREKKERFSLILESASTNQTSMYLCATSVFGETQYFGPGTRLLVL.

This chain joins TRBV19 and TRBJ1-1; 7 positions agree with TRBD1. The CDR3 length is 13 residues. The J segment lost 4 bases and the V segment lost 6 bases, leaving 5 bases of the junction unmatched. From germline, CDR1 is LNHDA and CDR2 SQIVND (reference sequence). CDR3 protein: CASSNNRGTEAFF. In DNA, the CDR3 is TGTGCCAGTAGCAATAACAGGGGCACTGAAGCTTTCTTT. Full variable domain (rest looked up from reference TRBV19 and TRBJ1-1): DGGITQSPKYLFRKEGQNVTLSCEQNLNHDAMYWYRQDPGQGLRLIYYSQIVNDFQKGDIAEGYSVSREKKESFPLTVTSAQKNPTAFYLCASSNNRGTEAFFGQGTRLTVV.

The chain uses TRBV7-6 and TRBJ2-1, with D maybe TRBD2 (5 bases). CDR3 length: 13 amino acids. Trimming removed 0 bases from V and 10 bases from J, with 10 bases in between. The germline CDR1 and CDR2 sequences are SGHVS and FNYEAQ. CDR3 residues: CASSLAGVREQFF. The CDR3 bases are TGTGCCAGCAGCTTAGCGGGAGTTCGGGAGCAGTTCTTC.

The V call is TRBV6-5, the J call TRBJ2-5, with D uncertain. The CDR3 runs to 14 residues. V was clipped by 3 bases and J by 2 bases, with 10 bases between them. Germline V gene lookup returns CDR1 MNHEY and CDR2 SVGAGI. The CDR3 nucleotides read TGTGCCAGCAGTTATGTCCCCGATCAAGAGACCCAGTACTTC. It specifies CASSYVPDQETQYF.